The T cell receptor (beta chain) under discussion was sequenced for a study of B cell selection in AIRE deficiency. Study outcomes and limitations: Approximately 29% of healthy-shared Treg TCRbeta sequences appeared in patient Tconv cells. Shared Treg sequences had shorter CDR3s, biased toward rearrangements with few non-templated insertions.

The sorted conventional CD4 T cells were gated as CD4+CD127+. Healthy unrelated donors supplied the control samples. This CDR3 is 16 amino acids long. The V gene's germline CDR1 is KGHSH and CDR2 LQKENI. V gave up 3 bases and J gave up 0 bases; unmatched junction bases: 4. Using immunoSEQ multiplex PCR, the repertoire was profiled, and TCRdb retains in-frame clones only, with some absent. This table holds about 27,000 clones, 95% to 96% found once. In regard to this clone: Its antigen is unidentified.

This receptor was taken from a human donor in good health. The chain joins TRBV18 to TRBJ1-3; 8 nucleotides agree with TRBD1. The sequenced material came from CD4+CD127+ conventional T cells sorted from PBMCs. In DNA, the CDR3 is TGTGCCAGCTCACCGGACAGGGCAACCTCTGGAAACACCATATATTTT. Translated, it gives CASSPDRATSGNTIYF.